The next 9 T cell receptor beta chains were all read from a single sample in a study of sequential checkpoint blockade in melanoma. Treatment denoted: randomized to nivolumab then ipilimumab (arm A) or the reverse (arm B). Here immunoSEQ multiplex PCR was the method, and the copy in TCRdb shows in-frame clones only, minus some. In the table there are roughly 12,000 clones, nearly 80% of which are singletons. Sequences were derived from CD8+ T cells sorted from blood (inferred from file names), sampled from a patient given nivolumab and ipilimumab in sequence. These receptors were obtained from a human donor with melanoma.

The V gene is TRBV7-2, the J gene TRBJ1-5, with D tentatively TRBD1 (5 bases). The CDR3 loop spans 15 amino acids. V gave up 0 bases and J gave up 7 bases, with 13 bases separating them. CDR1 and CDR2 (germline): SGHTA, FQGNSA. CDR3 region: CASSLALGRAQPQHF. The CDR3 DNA is TGTGCCAGCAGCTTAGCGCTCGGCAGGGCACAGCCCCAGCATTTT. The whole variable domain, remainder taken from reference TRBV7-2 and TRBJ1-5, is GAGVSQSPSNKVTEKGKDVELRCDPISGHTALYWYRQSLGQGLEFLIYFQGNSAPDKSGLPSDRFSAERTGGSVSTLTIQRTQQEDSAVYLCASSLALGRAQPQHFGDGTRLSIL.

In regard to this clone: With a far larger clone one base away, a read error is the likely cause. The chain uses TRBV29-1 and TRBJ2-2; 8 positions match TRBD1. The CDR3 is made up of 15 amino acids. CDR1 is SQVTM, CDR2 ANQGSEA, per germline. CDR3 DNA sequence: TGCAGCCTTGAAGACCCGGACAGGGCGGCCGGGGAGCTGTTTTTT. Amino acids: CSLEDPDRAAGELFF.

The chain employs TRBV6-5 and TRBJ2-7; TRBD1 might be the D (6 bases). Per germline, CDR1 MNHEY and CDR2 SVGAGI. V dropped 10 bases and J dropped 0 bases, with 10 bases sitting between them. This CDR3 has 12 amino acids. CDR3 residues: CATDRPSYEQYF. CDR3 bases: TGTGCCACCGACAGGCCCTCCTACGAGCAGTACTTC.

The genes are TRBV7-9 and TRBJ2-7; 8 bases line up with TRBD2. V gave up 5 bases and J gave up 6 bases; unmatched junction bases: 3. Germline CDR1 SEHNR, CDR2 FQNEAQ (reference sequence). This CDR3 has 12 residues. CDR3 region: CASSRGGREQYF. In DNA form, the CDR3 reads TGTGCCAGCAGCCGCGGGGGGCGCGAGCAGTACTTC. Filled out from reference TRBV7-9 and TRBJ2-7, the complete variable domain reads DTGVSQNPRHKITKRGQNVTFRCDPISEHNRLYWYRQTLGQGPEFLTYFQNEAQLEKSRLLSDRFSAERPKGSFSTLEIQRTEQGDSAMYLCASSRGGREQYFGPGTRLTVT.

V gene TRBV7-6 combines with J gene TRBJ2-2; the match to TRBD2 covers 8 bases. The CDR3 contains 14 residues. The V gene's germline CDR1 is SGHVS and CDR2 FNYEAQ. V lost 4 bases to trimming and J lost 7 bases; unmatched junction nucleotides: 5. The CDR3: CASSSGLVSGELFF. DNA of the CDR3: TGTGCCAGCAGCTCGGGACTAGTTAGCGGGGAGCTGTTTTTT.

By sample share, this clone is medium-sized. The chain has TRBV27 and TRBJ2-2; 7 nucleotides align to TRBD2. V was pared by 6 bases and J by 5 bases, with 6 bases of the junction left unmatched. Germline lookup yields CDR1 MNHEY and CDR2 SMNVEV (reference sequence). This CDR3 has 14 residues. As DNA, the CDR3 is TGTGCCAGCAGGGGGGGACTACGGACCGGGGAGCTGTTTTTT. Translating it yields CASRGGLRTGELFF.

This sequence joins TRBV29-1 and TRBJ2-3; 13 bases agree with TRBD2. From germline, CDR1 is SQVTM and CDR2 ANQGSEA. This CDR3 is built from 17 residues. Trimming removed 6 bases from V and 6 bases from J; junction bases left unmatched: 15. The CDR3 nucleotides are TGCAGCGTGGGAGGGGGACTAGCGGGGTTCTCTGATGATACGCAGTATTTT. Translating it yields CSVGGGLAGFSDDTQYF.

The genes are TRBV14 and TRBJ1-1, with 9 bases lining up with TRBD1. Looked up from germline, CDR1 is SGHDN and CDR2 is FVKESK. The V segment lost 0 bases and the J segment 8 bases; nucleotides outside the gene matches: 7. The CDR3 totals 15 residues. The CDR3, as DNA: TGTGCCAGCAGCCAAGAGGGGACAGGGCTATCCGAAGCTTTCTTT. Protein product: CASSQEGTGLSEAFF.

This chain connects TRBV7-9 to TRBJ2-7; 14 positions agree with TRBD2. The CDR3 has 19 residues. Germline trimming cut 5 bases from V and 2 bases from J; bases unmatched to any gene: 14. CDR1 and CDR2 from the germline V gene are SEHNR and FQNEAQ (reference sequence). CDR3 nucleotides: TGTGCCAGCAGCCCGATTGGGGGACTAGCGGGAGAGGTACCCTACGAGCAGTACTTC. Protein: CASSPIGGLAGEVPYEQYF.